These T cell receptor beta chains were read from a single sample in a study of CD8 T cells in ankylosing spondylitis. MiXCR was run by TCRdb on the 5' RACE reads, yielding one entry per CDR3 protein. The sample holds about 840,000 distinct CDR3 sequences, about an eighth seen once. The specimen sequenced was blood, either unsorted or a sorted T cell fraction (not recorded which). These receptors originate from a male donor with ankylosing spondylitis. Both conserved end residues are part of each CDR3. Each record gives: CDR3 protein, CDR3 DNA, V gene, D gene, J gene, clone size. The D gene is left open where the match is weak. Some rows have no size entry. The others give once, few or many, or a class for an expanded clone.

CASSLNGGPNSYTF,TGCGCCAGCAGCCTGAACGGGGGCCCTAACAGCTACACCTTC,TRBV5-1,NA,TRBJ1-2,NA
CASSRTDTIQPQHF,TGTGCCAGCAGTCGGACGGATACCATCCAGCCCCAGCATTTT,TRBV12-3/TRBV12-4,NA,TRBJ1-5,many
CASRGSRADTQYF,TGTGCCAGCAGGGGGTCTAGGGCGGATACGCAGTATTTT,TRBV9,NA,TRBJ2-3,few
CSASFVGDTQYF,TGCAGTGCTAGTTTTGTAGGGGATACGCAGTATTTT,TRBV20-1,NA,TRBJ2-3,NA
CASREDLNQPQHF,TGTGCCAGCAGAGAGGACCTCAATCAGCCCCAGCATTTT,TRBV6-1,NA,TRBJ1-5,few
CASSEYYRGPGYTF,TGTGCCAGCAGTGAATATTATAGGGGGCCCGGCTACACCTTC,TRBV6-1,TRBD1,TRBJ1-2,few
CASSYSASDTDTQYF,TGTGCCAGCAGTTACTCGGCTAGTGATACAGATACGCAGTATTTT,TRBV6-2/TRBV6-3,NA,TRBJ2-3,NA
CASSLPGNTIYF,TGTGCCAGCAGCTTGCCCGGAAACACCATATATTTT,TRBV5-6,NA,TRBJ1-3,many
CASSTSGVGNQPQHF,TGTGCCAGCAGCACCTCCGGGGTAGGCAATCAGCCCCAGCATTTT,TRBV7-8,NA,TRBJ1-5,NA
CASSQVRGEDNSPLHF,TGCGCCAGCAGCCAAGTTCGAGGCGAAGATAATTCACCCCTCCACTTT,TRBV4-3,NA,TRBJ1-6,few
CASSPRTGVDDEQFF,TGCGCCAGCAGCCCCCGGACAGGGGTGGATGATGAGCAGTTCTTC,TRBV5-1,TRBD1,TRBJ2-1,NA
CAGGTLRSDTQYF,TGTGCCGGAGGGACCCTTAGGTCAGATACGCAGTATTTT,TRBV2,NA,TRBJ2-3,few
CASSPTGLAGEVFGNEQFF,TGTGCCAGCAGCCCCACTGGACTAGCGGGAGAGGTTTTCGGGAATGAGCAGTTCTTC,TRBV6-1,TRBD2,TRBJ2-1,few
CASSLNWAQPQHF,TGTGCCAGCAGCTTAAACTGGGCCCAGCCCCAGCATTTT,TRBV7-2,NA,TRBJ1-5,NA
CASGWLADTGELFF,TGCGCCAGCGGTTGGCTAGCGGACACCGGGGAGCTGTTTTTT,TRBV10-1,TRBD2,TRBJ2-2,NA
CSVETQTADTQYF,TGCAGCGTTGAGACTCAAACAGCAGATACGCAGTATTTT,TRBV29-1,NA,TRBJ2-3,many
CASSPSTSGSRVNEQFF,TGCGCCAGCAGCCCCTCCACCAGCGGTTCTAGAGTTAATGAGCAGTTCTTC,TRBV4-1,NA,TRBJ2-1,few
CAWSGKYNKAFF,TGTGCCTGGAGCGGTAAATACAACAAAGCTTTCTTT,TRBV30,NA,TRBJ1-1,NA
CASSWGLAGMDTQYF,TGTGCCAGCAGTTGGGGACTAGCGGGAATGGATACGCAGTATTTT,TRBV6-5,TRBD2,TRBJ2-3,few
CSARDSGRKNIQYF,TGCAGTGCTAGAGATTCGGGGCGCAAAAACATTCAGTACTTC,TRBV20-1,NA,TRBJ2-4,NA
CSAGLGQNSYEQYF,TGCAGTGCTGGGTTGGGGCAGAACTCCTACGAGCAGTACTTC,TRBV20-1,NA,TRBJ2-7,many
CASSYTDSLGYTF,TGTGCCAGCAGTTACACCGATTCGCTTGGCTACACCTTC,TRBV6-5,NA,TRBJ1-2,few
CSGSGGFGYEQYF,TGCAGTGGTAGCGGGGGTTTCGGCTACGAGCAGTACTTC,TRBV20-1,TRBD2,TRBJ2-7,NA
CASSLSAGGAQTQYF,TGTGCCAGCAGCTTATCTGCAGGGGGCGCCCAGACCCAGTACTTC,TRBV7-2,TRBD1,TRBJ2-5,many
CASSLNNRARAFF,TGTGCCAGCAGTCTAAACAACAGGGCGCGAGCTTTCTTT,TRBV12-3/TRBV12-4,NA,TRBJ1-1,few
CSVVRQASEKLFF,TGCAGCGTTGTGCGGCAGGCCTCCGAAAAACTGTTTTTT,TRBV29-1,NA,TRBJ1-4,few
CASSRTLWENQPQHF,TGTGCCAGCAGCCGGACACTCTGGGAAAATCAGCCCCAGCATTTT,TRBV7-2,NA,TRBJ1-5,few
CASSYLPEGENTEAFF,TGTGCCAGCAGTTACCTCCCAGAAGGGGAGAACACTGAAGCTTTCTTT,TRBV6-5,NA,TRBJ1-1,NA
CASTLRGDGEQYF,TGTGCCAGCACTCTGCGAGGGGATGGGGAGCAGTACTTC,TRBV6-2/TRBV6-3,NA,TRBJ2-7,NA
CASSPQGRTRQFF,TGTGCCAGCTCCCCCCAAGGCCGAACTAGGCAGTTCTTC,TRBV18,NA,TRBJ2-1,few
CSASAAGSSFF,TGCAGTGCTAGCGCGGCGGGGTCCTCTTTCTTC,TRBV20-1,NA,TRBJ2-1,few
CASSLVRATYEQYF,TGTGCCAGCAGCTTAGTAAGAGCCACCTACGAGCAGTACTTC,TRBV7-8,NA,TRBJ2-7,NA
CASKFSLRRANGENIQYF,TGCGCCAGCAAATTCTCCCTACGGCGGGCAAATGGGGAAAACATTCAGTACTTC,TRBV5-1,NA,TRBJ2-4,few
CSARTSGRLSSYEQYF,TGCAGTGCTCGGACTAGCGGGAGGCTTAGCTCCTACGAGCAGTACTTC,TRBV20-1,TRBD2,TRBJ2-7,many
CSPRGQVYGYTF,TGCAGTCCCCGGGGGCAGGTCTATGGCTACACCTTC,TRBV20-1,NA,TRBJ1-2,NA
CASSKITSSYEQYF,TGTGCCAGCAGCAAGATTACGAGCTCCTACGAGCAGTACTTC,TRBV21-1,NA,TRBJ2-7,NA
CASRTGVEQYF,TGTGCCAGTAGGACAGGGGTCGAGCAGTACTTC,TRBV6-5,TRBD1,TRBJ2-7,few
CASSQDPLAGDNEQFF,TGCGCCAGCAGCCAAGACCCACTAGCGGGAGACAATGAGCAGTTCTTC,TRBV4-3,TRBD2,TRBJ2-1,NA
CSAYSGLGRYTGELFF,TGCAGTGCCTACTCGGGACTAGGTAGATACACCGGGGAGCTGTTTTTT,TRBV20-1,TRBD2,TRBJ2-2,NA
CAITSGTYGYTF,TGTGCCATCACCTCAGGGACCTATGGCTACACCTTC,TRBV10-3,NA,TRBJ1-2,NA
CASSYQDRTDTQYF,TGTGCCAGCAGTTACCAAGACCGCACAGATACGCAGTATTTT,TRBV6-5,NA,TRBJ2-3,few
CASSPDRPNYTF,TGTGCCAGCTCACCGGACAGGCCGAACTACACCTTC,TRBV18,TRBD1,TRBJ1-2,NA
CASSRPSGSEQYF,TGTGCCAGCAGTAGACCCTCAGGGAGCGAGCAGTACTTC,TRBV9,NA,TRBJ2-7,NA
CASSLVGGADEAFF,TGCGCCAGCAGCTTGGTTGGGGGCGCCGATGAAGCTTTCTTT,TRBV5-1,NA,TRBJ1-1,NA
CSVEISGRGQETQYF,TGCAGCGTTGAAATTAGCGGGAGGGGCCAAGAGACCCAGTACTTC,TRBV29-1,TRBD2,TRBJ2-5,many
CASSQDGVTQETQYF,TGTGCCAGCAGCCAAGATGGGGTTACCCAAGAGACCCAGTACTTC,TRBV4-2,NA,TRBJ2-5,many
CASSGRAVGNAWDTQYF,TGCGCCAGCAGCGGACGAGCGGTCGGGAACGCTTGGGATACGCAGTATTTT,TRBV5-1,NA,TRBJ2-3,few
CASSGNRGVPEAFF,TGCGCCAGCAGCGGCAATAGGGGGGTCCCTGAAGCTTTCTTT,TRBV5-1,NA,TRBJ1-1,NA
CASSEIDSQAFF,TGTGCCAGCAGCGAAATCGACAGCCAAGCTTTCTTT,TRBV28,NA,TRBJ1-1,NA
CASSQMDAGSDTQYF,TGTGCCAGCAGCCAAATGGACGCCGGCTCAGATACGCAGTATTTT,TRBV4-2,NA,TRBJ2-3,NA
CASSERLSTEAFF,TGTGCCAGCAGTGAGCGGTTGAGCACTGAAGCTTTCTTT,TRBV25-1,NA,TRBJ1-1,NA
CSVEVGTGGTLEAFF,TGCAGCGTTGAAGTTGGGACGGGGGGGACCCTTGAAGCTTTCTTT,TRBV29-1,NA,TRBJ1-1,many
CASSYSVAGPYTDTQYF,TGTGCCAGCAGTTACTCGGTGGCAGGACCTTACACAGATACGCAGTATTTT,TRBV6-2/TRBV6-3,NA,TRBJ2-3,NA
CASSPLERQPQHF,TGTGCCAGCAGCCCCCTAGAACGTCAGCCCCAGCATTTT,TRBV3-1,NA,TRBJ1-5,NA
CASSHNSYEQYF,TGTGCCAGCAGCCACAACAGCTACGAGCAGTACTTC,TRBV7-6,NA,TRBJ2-7,few
CASSLAYQPEKLFF,TGCGCCAGCAGCTTGGCGTACCAGCCTGAAAAACTGTTTTTT,TRBV5-1,NA,TRBJ1-4,few
CASSQGGRGSYNEQFF,TGCGCCAGCAGCCAAGGAGGAAGGGGCTCCTACAATGAGCAGTTCTTC,TRBV4-3,NA,TRBJ2-1,NA